The 5 T cell receptor beta chains reported below all come from one sample, sequenced in a study of somatic mutations in cytotoxic T cells in rheumatoid arthritis. The repertoire was sequenced with immunoSEQ multiplex PCR; TCRdb's copy has only in-frame clones and lacks some. Altogether about 11,000 clones are present, 70% to 85% being singletons, with the ten largest covering more than 9%. The source material was CD8+ T cells sorted from blood. These receptors were taken from a woman in her thirties or forties in good health.

This clone has a single count. The chain couples TRBV28 to TRBJ1-6; 9 bases agree with TRBD1. With 5 bases clipped from V and 6 bases from J, the junction kept 5 bases outside the gene matches. The V gene's germline CDR1 is MDHEN and CDR2 SYDVKM. The CDR3 is made up of 15 amino acids. CDR3 sequence: CASSTTGGGNSPLHF. DNA for the CDR3: TGTGCCAGCAGTACAACAGGGGGCGGTAATTCACCCCTCCACTTT.

The chain recombines TRBV6-5 with TRBJ2-7, with a possible D match to TRBD1 (6 bases). Trimming removed 0 bases from V and 0 bases from J, with 9 bases in between. CDR1 is MNHEY and CDR2 is SVGAGI in the germline V gene. The CDR3 is 15 residues long. CDR3 sequence (DNA): TGTGCCAGCAGTTACTCGGGACATCGCTCCTACGAGCAGTACTTC. The encoded protein is CASSYSGHRSYEQYF.

The chain joins TRBV21-1 to TRBJ2-7; no check of the table's D call, TRBD2, against the DNA was made. TRBV21-1 is classified as a pseudogene. CDR3 length equals 15 residues. CDR3 nucleotides: TGTGCCAGCAGCAAAGGGGAGCAGGTGGGGTACGAGCAGTACTTC. Its translation is CASSKGEQVGYEQYF.

The rearrangement uses TRBV15 and TRBJ1-1, with D tentatively TRBD1 (5 bases). CDR1 is LNHNV and CDR2 is YYDKDF in the germline V gene (reference sequence). The CDR3 loop spans 15 amino acids. V was shortened by 4 bases and J by 3 bases, with 15 bases between the two germline ends. CDR3 loop: CATSKLTGGDTEAFF. The CDR3 DNA reads TGTGCCACCAGCAAACTTACCGGGGGGGACACTGAAGCTTTCTTT. Drawing the rest from reference TRBV15 and TRBJ1-1, the complete variable domain is DAMVIQNPRYQVTQFGKPVTLSCSQTLNHNVMYWYQQKSSQAPKLLFHYYDKDFNNEADTPDNFQSRRPNTSFCFLDIRSPGLGDTAMYLCATSKLTGGDTEAFFGQGTRLTVV.

The genes are TRBV25-1 and TRBJ1-1, with D uncertain. Trimming removed 3 bases from V and 2 bases from J, with 13 bases in between. Germline V lookup: CDR1 MGHDK, CDR2 SYGVNS. This CDR3 comprises 15 residues. The CDR3 DNA is TGTGCCAGCAGTGAGATTCTCCGCGGCAACACTGAAGCTTTCTTT. Translating it yields CASSEILRGNTEAFF.